The rows below give T cell receptor beta chains drawn from one sample of a study of cytomegalovirus exposure and HLA in healthy donors. Measured with immunoSEQ multiplex PCR; TCRdb has only the in-frame clones, and not every one. Of 200,000 or so clones listed, 60% to 80% are singletons. Input material: PBMCs. These receptors were taken from a male donor in good health and CMV-seronegative. The CDR3 runs from the conserved cysteine through the conserved F or W. The D gene is left open where the match is weak. The size field is filled for only some rows; it gives once, few, many or a size class.

v_gene	d_gene	abundance	j_gene	CDR3nt	CDR3aa
TRBV2	TRBD1	once	TRBJ1-4	TGTGCCAGCGAGACATCGGACAGGGGGCTTGAAAAACTGTTTTTT	CASETSDRGLEKLFF
TRBV7-3	TRBD2	NA	TRBJ2-2	TGTGCCAGCAGCTTAACGGCTAGCGGGAGGGACGGGGAGCTGTTTTTT	CASSLTASGRDGELFF
TRBV27	NA	few	TRBJ1-1	TGTGCCAGCAGGCGGTGGAACACTGAAGCTTTCTTT	CASRRWNTEAFF
TRBV6-5	TRBD1	NA	TRBJ2-5	TGTGCCAGCAGTTACTACTGGACAGGGGGGAAAGAGACCCAGTACTTC	CASSYYWTGGKETQYF
TRBV9	NA	once	TRBJ2-2	TGTGCCAGCAGCGTATCTGCGAACACCGGGGAGCTGTTTTTT	CASSVSANTGELFF
TRBV7-8	TRBD1	NA	TRBJ1-2	TGTGCCAGCAGCTTAAGCCGCGTCGGGACAGAGAACTATGGCTACACCTTC	CASSLSRVGTENYGYTF
TRBV28	NA	NA	TRBJ2-3	TGTGCCAGCAGTTTGCCCGGAGGTCTCACAGATACGCAGTATTTT	CASSLPGGLTDTQYF
TRBV2	TRBD2	NA	TRBJ2-3	TGTGCCAGCAGTGAAACTAGCGGGGGGTACACAGATACGCAGTATTTT	CASSETSGGYTDTQYF
TRBV7-8	TRBD2	NA	TRBJ2-2	TGTGCCAGCAGCTTATGGGCGGGAGTACGAACCGGGGAGCTGTTTTTT	CASSLWAGVRTGELFF
TRBV7-3	TRBD2	NA	TRBJ2-3	TGTGCCAGCAGCCCTGGGACTAGCGGGAGCACAGATACGCAGTATTTT	CASSPGTSGSTDTQYF
TRBV5-1	NA	NA	TRBJ1-1	TGCGCCAGCAGCTTGGGCACAGAGGGTAACACTGAAGCTTTCTTT	CASSLGTEGNTEAFF
TRBV28	NA	NA	TRBJ1-1	TGTGCCAGCAACTATCGGAGTTTGAACACTGAAGCTTTCTTT	CASNYRSLNTEAFF
TRBV2	NA	NA	TRBJ2-7	TGTGCCAGCAGTCGAGTCGGAGCCTACGAGCAGTACTTC	CASSRVGAYEQYF
TRBV4-1	NA	once	TRBJ2-2	TGCGCCAGCAGCCAAGATCAGAAGCTAGCCGGGGAGCTGTTTTTT	CASSQDQKLAGELFF
TRBV11-1	TRBD2	NA	TRBJ2-7	TGTGCCAGCAACACTGAAGCGGGAGGCCTCTCCTACGAGCAGTACTTC	CASNTEAGGLSYEQYF
TRBV5-1	TRBD1	NA	TRBJ2-7	TGCGCCAGCAGAACAGGGGGGACCTACGAGCAGTACTTC	CASRTGGTYEQYF
TRBV27	TRBD1	few	TRBJ2-7	TGTGCCAGCAGCGAGACAGGGGCCTACGAGCAGTACTTC	CASSETGAYEQYF
TRBV2	TRBD1	NA	TRBJ1-2	TGTGCCAGCACCAACAGGGGAGGTGGCTACACCTTC	CASTNRGGGYTF
TRBV19	NA	once	TRBJ2-2	TGTGCCAGTAGAAGAAACTCCAGGGATTCGGACGGGGAGCTGTTTTTT	CASRRNSRDSDGELFF
TRBV19	NA	NA	TRBJ1-2	TGTGCCAGTACCCTGACTGGCTCTACCTATGGCTACACCTTC	CASTLTGSTYGYTF
TRBV28	TRBD1	NA	TRBJ2-5	TGTGCCACCGCCGGGCGGGACAGGGGTTTACGGCAAGAGACCCAGTACTTC	CATAGRDRGLRQETQYF
TRBV7-3	TRBD2	NA	TRBJ2-7	TGTGCCAGCAGTTTCGGGACTATATCCGAGCAGTACTTC	CASSFGTISEQYF
TRBV18	NA	NA	TRBJ2-5	TGTGCCAGCTCACGGGTAAAAGCGCCGACAGTGGAGACCCAGTACTTC	CASSRVKAPTVETQYF
TRBV30	TRBD2	NA	TRBJ2-7	TGTGCCTGGAAAACTAGCGGGACATCCTACGAGCAGTACTTC	CAWKTSGTSYEQYF
TRBV27	TRBD2	once	TRBJ2-1	TGTGCCAGCAGTATCCAGCGCCCCCTAGCGGGCCCTAACAATGAGCAGTTCTTC	CASSIQRPLAGPNNEQFF
TRBV14	NA	NA	TRBJ2-1	TGTGCCAGCAGCCAACTAACAGGGAGTGAGCAGTTCTTC	CASSQLTGSEQFF
TRBV9	NA	NA	TRBJ2-5	TGTGCCAGCAGCGCGCAACAGGGATACCCACAAGAGACCCAGTACTTC	CASSAQQGYPQETQYF
TRBV27	NA	NA	TRBJ1-5	TGTGCCAGCAGTTTATTGGGTGTGGCAGGGGCCAATCAGCCCCAGCATTTT	CASSLLGVAGANQPQHF
TRBV19	NA	NA	TRBJ1-4	TGTGCCAGTAGTTCAGGAATTGCAACTAATGAAAAACTGTTTTTT	CASSSGIATNEKLFF
TRBV6-6	TRBD1	NA	TRBJ2-7	TGTGCCAGCAGTAAGGGACAGCGAAGCTCCTACGAGCAGTACTTC	CASSKGQRSSYEQYF
TRBV5-5	NA	NA	TRBJ1-4	TGTGCCAGCAGAGCCGAGCCATTTAATGAAAAACTGTTTTTT	CASRAEPFNEKLFF
TRBV27	TRBD1	NA	TRBJ2-7	TGTGCCAGCAGTTTAACAGGGGGAGGTTCCTACGAGCAGTACTTC	CASSLTGGGSYEQYF
TRBV5-1	TRBD1	NA	TRBJ2-7	TGCGCCAGCAGCCCCCTCGCCGGACAGGGGTACGAGCAGTACTTC	CASSPLAGQGYEQYF
TRBV19	TRBD1	NA	TRBJ2-7	TGTGCCAGTAGCCCACAGGGGCTACACTACGAGCAGTACTTC	CASSPQGLHYEQYF
TRBV30	NA	NA	TRBJ2-7	TGTGCCCTCCGAGGGGGCTACGAGCAGTACTTC	CALRGGYEQYF
TRBV7-2	TRBD1	NA	TRBJ1-3	TGTGCCAGCAGCTCGGGGACAGCTGGAAACACCATATATTTT	CASSSGTAGNTIYF
TRBV7-6	NA	few	TRBJ2-3	TGTGCCAGCAGCTCCCTGGACATCGATACGCAGTATTTT	CASSSLDIDTQYF
TRBV4-2	TRBD2	NA	TRBJ2-3	TGTGCCAGCAGCCAAGAGGCTAGCGGGAGCACAGATACGCAGTATTTT	CASSQEASGSTDTQYF
TRBV4-1	NA	NA	TRBJ1-5	TGCGCCAGCAGCCCAGTAGAACAGGGTGCCCAGCCCCAGCATTTT	CASSPVEQGAQPQHF
TRBV7-9	NA	NA	TRBJ1-1	TGTGCCAGCAGCCCGCCACTGCCCCGGACTGAAGCTTTCTTT	CASSPPLPRTEAFF
TRBV6-4	TRBD2	NA	TRBJ2-7	TGTGCCAGTCTTGGCGGGAGTTTGATATCGAACGAGCAGTACTTC	CASLGGSLISNEQYF
TRBV6-6	NA	NA	TRBJ2-7	TGTGCCAGCAGTTACGGAGCTACCTACGAGCAGTACTTC	CASSYGATYEQYF
TRBV9	TRBD2	NA	TRBJ2-3	TGTGCCAGCAGCCCGAGGCGGGAGACAGATACGCAGTATTTT	CASSPRRETDTQYF
TRBV7-3	TRBD1	NA	TRBJ2-1	TGTGCCAGCAGCTTCACCGGGACAGACTACAATGAGCAGTTCTTC	CASSFTGTDYNEQFF
TRBV27	NA	NA	TRBJ2-7	TGTGCCAGCAGTCGAATACAGGGTTACGAGCAGTACTTC	CASSRIQGYEQYF
TRBV28	NA	NA	TRBJ1-5	TGTGCCAGCAGTGATACAGGGCATAGCAATCAGCCCCAGCATTTT	CASSDTGHSNQPQHF
TRBV19	NA	NA	TRBJ1-2	TGTGCCAGTACCCCGGGGGGTTTCTATGGCTACACCTTC	CASTPGGFYGYTF